The 25 T cell receptor beta chains below come from one sample, sequenced in a study of cytomegalovirus exposure and HLA in healthy donors. Amplification used 60 Vbeta primers and 13 Jbeta primers. TCRdb's copy holds only in-frame clones and misses some; the assay was immunoSEQ multiplex PCR. The sample contains about 130,000 clones, around 70% of which appear only once. The material sequenced was PBMCs. All receptors come from a human donor in good health.

V and J are TRBV14 and TRBJ2-3; 8 bases map to TRBD2. Germline CDR1 reads SGHDN; CDR2 reads FVKESK. This CDR3 is built from 14 residues. V lost 8 bases and J lost 6; bases outside the gene matches: 10. CDR3: CASGPSGRVDTQYF. CDR3 DNA sequence: TGTGCCAGCGGTCCGAGCGGGAGAGTTGATACGCAGTATTTT.

In its sample, this clone was seen a few times. In DNA, the CDR3 is TGTGCCAGCAGCCCCCCAGCCACTCGCGGGAGCTGGTGGAATGAGCAGTTCTTC. Amino acids: CASSPPATRGSWWNEQFF. The V and J genes are TRBV7-2 and TRBJ2-1; 7 bases line up with TRBD2. The V segment lost 5 bases and the J segment 7 bases; nucleotides outside the gene matches: 20. The germline V gene has CDR1 SGHTA and CDR2 FQGNSA. The CDR3 runs 18 residues.

The chain has TRBV19 and TRBJ2-7; 10 bases line up with TRBD2. After removal of 3 bases from V and 4 bases from J, the junction contained 9 bases not matched to a gene. Per the germline V gene, CDR1 is LNHDA and CDR2 is SQIVND (reference sequence). The CDR3 consists of 16 residues. Here the CDR3 DNA reads TGTGCCAGTAGTATCCTCGTAGCGGGAGGTCAGTACGAGCAGTACTTC. This gives the protein CASSILVAGGQYEQYF.

The chain has TRBV9 and TRBJ2-5; D might be TRBD1 (5 bases). This CDR3 has 15 residues. CDR1 and CDR2 (germline): SGDLS, YYNGEE. V gave up 0 bases and J gave up 5 bases, with 14 bases separating them. The CDR3 here is CASSVGARVGETQYF. The CDR3 coding sequence is TGTGCCAGCAGCGTAGGGGCCAGGGTGGGTGAGACCCAGTACTTC.

The chain combines TRBV25-1 with TRBJ2-2; 8 nucleotides match TRBD1. Per germline, CDR1 MGHDK and CDR2 SYGVNS. The junction had 10 bases not matched to a gene; V was cut back by 8 bases and J by 5 bases. This CDR3 comprises 15 residues. The CDR3 spells CASGGGTGVTGELFF. Written as DNA, the CDR3 is TGTGCCAGCGGTGGTGGGACAGGCGTTACCGGGGAGCTGTTTTTT.

The rearrangement links TRBV5-6 to TRBJ2-3; possibly TRBD2 for D (6 bases). V dropped 4 bases and J dropped 4 bases, with 13 bases sitting between them. The CDR3 contains 14 residues. The V gene's germline CDR1 is SGHDT and CDR2 YYEEEE. The CDR3 region is CASSPEPGADTQYF. The CDR3 DNA reads as TGTGCCAGCAGCCCTGAGCCGGGGGCAGATACGCAGTATTTT. Based on the CDR3 plus reference TRBV5-6 and TRBJ2-3, the full variable domain is DAGVTQSPTHLIKTRGQQVTLRCSPKSGHDTVSWYQQALGQGPQFIFQYYEEEERQRGNFPDRFSGHQFPNYSSELNVNALLLGDSALYLCASSPEPGADTQYFGPGTRLTVL.

The chain links TRBV18 to TRBJ2-7, with D possibly being TRBD2 (6 bases). The CDR3 totals 13 residues. Germline V lookup: CDR1 KGHSH, CDR2 LQKENI. The V end was cut by 3 bases, the J end by 6 bases, with 12 bases between. The CDR3: CASSPGMRGEQYF. CDR3 DNA: TGTGCCAGCTCACCCGGGATGCGGGGCGAGCAGTACTTC.

V and J are TRBV30 and TRBJ2-5, with TRBD2 as a possible D gene (6 bases). The germline CDR1 and CDR2 sequences are GTSNPN and SVGIG (reference sequence). The CDR3 spans 14 residues. Trimming took off 8 bases at V and 9 bases at J, with 25 bases between the two ends. This CDR3 is CAHAERAGHRAQYF. Here the CDR3 DNA reads TGTGCCCACGCGGAGCGGGCCGGCCACCGGGCCCAGTACTTC.

The V and J genes are TRBV18 and TRBJ1-3; the D is unclear. With 3 bases removed from V and 0 bases from J, the gap between germline ends came to 15 bases. The germline CDR1 and CDR2 sequences are KGHSH and LQKENI. The length of the CDR3 is 17 residues. The CDR3 DNA is TGTGCCAGCTCACCGACCCAGGTTTTTAGCTCTGGAAACACCATATATTTT. Translated: CASSPTQVFSSGNTIYF.

The chain has TRBV30 and TRBJ2-1; D is possibly TRBD1 (5 bases). Germline lookup yields CDR1 GTSNPN and CDR2 SVGIG (reference sequence). V was clipped by 2 bases and J by 7 bases, with 21 bases between them. The CDR3 consists of 16 residues. Here the CDR3 reads CAWSNYRSLGTNEQFF. The CDR3 DNA follows: TGTGCCTGGAGTAACTACAGGAGTCTGGGTACGAATGAGCAGTTCTTC.

The chain couples TRBV30 to TRBJ2-5, with 9 nucleotides matching TRBD2. CDR3 length: 16 amino acids. Germline assignment: CDR1 GTSNPN and CDR2 SVGIG (reference sequence). The V segment lost 0 bases and the J segment 7 bases; nucleotides outside the gene matches: 12. The CDR3 DNA reads as TGTGCCTGGAGTGTAAGATTGGCTAGCGGGGACTTGACCCAGTACTTC. This gives the protein CAWSVRLASGDLTQYF.

The chain combines TRBV4-3 with TRBJ2-2; the match to TRBD1 covers 7 bases. The V gene end was trimmed by 0 bases and the J gene end by 2 bases; junction bases not matched to a gene: 3. The CDR3 contains 16 residues. CDR1 LGHNA and CDR2 YSLEER come from the germline V gene. The CDR3 bases are TGCGCCAGCAGCCAAGAACAGGGGCTTAACACCGGGGAGCTGTTTTTT. Its protein is CASSQEQGLNTGELFF.

The CDR3 sequence is CASSLVGRGGSYEQYF. The DNA of the CDR3 is TGTGCCAGCAGCTTGGTGGGTCGGGGCGGGAGTTACGAGCAGTACTTC. V is TRBV5-4 and J is TRBJ2-7; 7 bases are shared with TRBD2. Germline CDR1 is SGHNT and CDR2 is YYREEE (reference sequence). Trimming at V came to 0 bases and at J to 4 bases, leaving 10 bases not matched to a gene. There are 16 residues in the CDR3.

The chain carries TRBV5-5 and TRBJ1-4, with 9 bases fitting TRBD1. CDR3 length: 14 amino acids. The germline gives CDR1 SGHKS, CDR2 YYEKEE (reference sequence). The V and J ends lost 4 bases and 7 bases, in that order; junction bases with no gene match: 5. CDR3 amino acids: CASSKGQGGEKLFF. In nucleotides, the CDR3 is TGTGCCAGCAGCAAGGGACAGGGTGGTGAAAAACTGTTTTTT. The variable domain in full, completed from reference TRBV5-5 and TRBJ1-4, reads DAGVTQSPTHLIKTRGQQVTLRCSPISGHKSVSWYQQVLGQGPQFIFQYYEKEERGRGNFPDRFSARQFPNYSSELNVNALLLGDSALYLCASSKGQGGEKLFFGSGTQLSVL.

The rearrangement joins TRBV6-7 to TRBJ1-2; D unresolved. TRBV6-7 is noted as an ORF with a role that remains uncertain. Trimming stripped 5 bases from V and 5 bases from J, with 12 bases between. This CDR3 comprises 13 residues. CDR3 amino acids: CASSPVQDYGYTF. The DNA for the CDR3 is TGTGCCAGCAGTCCGGTGCAGGATTATGGCTACACCTTC.

DNA of the CDR3: TGCGCCAGCAGCCGAGACAGCTCTAGCACAGATACGCAGTATTTT. This gives the protein CASSRDSSSTDTQYF. The chain is built from TRBV5-1 and TRBJ2-3, with D possibly TRBD1 on 5 matching bases. CDR3 length: 15 amino acids. CDR1 and CDR2 from the germline V gene are SGHRS and YFSETQ. V lost 4 bases, J lost 0 bases, and 12 bases lay in between.

This chain connects TRBV28 to TRBJ2-7; TRBD1 aligns across 11 bases. V was pared by 5 bases and J by 4 bases, with 7 bases of the junction left unmatched. Germline CDR1 and CDR2: MDHEN and SYDVKM. This CDR3 region has 15 residues. The CDR3 coding sequence is TGTGCCAGCAGTAGGCCCCGGGACAGGGGGTACGAGCAGTACTTC. This sequence encodes CASSRPRDRGYEQYF.

The genes are TRBV7-2 and TRBJ2-1, with D possibly being TRBD2 (7 bases). The CDR3 totals 14 residues. The germline CDR1 and CDR2 sequences are SGHTA and FQGNSA. The V gene lost 2 bases and the J gene lost 6 bases, with 11 bases spanning the gap. The CDR3 loop is CASSLRGALNEQFF. The CDR3 DNA follows: TGTGCCAGCAGCTTACGGGGGGCCCTCAATGAGCAGTTCTTC.

In its sample, this clone was seen once. V usage is TRBV10-2 and J usage is TRBJ2-3; D not certain. The V gene lost 3 bases and the J gene lost 2 bases, with 12 bases spanning the gap. The CDR3 covers 15 residues. CDR1 and CDR2 from the germline V gene are WSHSY and SAAADI. CDR3 amino acids: CASSDFGADTDTQYF. The CDR3 nucleotides are TGCGCCAGCAGTGACTTCGGAGCAGACACAGATACGCAGTATTTT.

This chain links TRBV11-2 with TRBJ2-3; the match to TRBD1 covers 10 bases. The CDR3 extends over 15 amino acids. Germline trimming cut 2 bases from V and 6 bases from J; bases unmatched to any gene: 5. Germline values: CDR1 SGHAT, CDR2 FQNNGV. DNA of the CDR3: TGTGCCAGCAGCTTACAACGGACAGGGGGGGATACGCAGTATTTT. This sequence encodes CASSLQRTGGDTQYF.

The chain recombines TRBV7-3 with TRBJ2-1; 7 bases agree with TRBD1. CDR1 is SGHTA, CDR2 FQGTGA, per germline. This CDR3 has 13 amino acids. The V gene end was trimmed by 4 bases and the J gene end by 5 bases; junction bases not matched to a gene: 2. The chain's CDR3 is CASSYDRDNEQFF. The DNA of the CDR3 is TGTGCCAGCAGCTACGACAGGGACAATGAGCAGTTCTTC.

This clone was detected a few times. The genes are TRBV30 and TRBJ1-2; D is ambiguous. The CDR3 sequence is 12 residues long. Germline values: CDR1 GTSNPN, CDR2 SVGIG (reference sequence). Trimming took 1 base from V and 0 from J, leaving 3 bases between them. The CDR3 sequence: CAWSATNYGYTF. CDR3 nucleotides: TGTGCCTGGAGTGCTACTAACTATGGCTACACCTTC.

This clone was detected a few times. The V gene is TRBV2, the J gene TRBJ2-4; TRBD1 matches at 8 bases. V shed 0 bases and J 4 bases; nucleotides not matched to a gene: 2. The germline gives CDR1 SNHLY, CDR2 FYNNEI. This CDR3 comprises 15 residues. For the CDR3, the DNA is TGTGCCAGCAGTGAAGCGAGGACAGGGAAAAACATTCAGTACTTC. Amino acids: CASSEARTGKNIQYF.

The rearrangement uses TRBV5-1 and TRBJ2-7; 8 bases fit TRBD2. The CDR3 loop spans 18 amino acids. Germline loops: CDR1 SGHRS, CDR2 YFSETQ. V shed 1 base, J shed 2 bases, and the junction held 14 bases outside the gene matches. CDR3 region: CASSLKNIGGGPAYEQYF. The CDR3 bases are TGCGCCAGCAGCTTGAAGAATATTGGCGGGGGGCCCGCCTACGAGCAGTACTTC.

The rearrangement joins TRBV30 to TRBJ2-7, with D possibly being TRBD2 (5 bases). CDR3 length: 10 amino acids. The germline V gene encodes CDR1 GTSNPN and CDR2 SVGIG (reference sequence). V was shortened by 5 bases and J by 6 bases, with 8 bases between the two germline ends. CDR3 protein: CAWGGLEQYF. The CDR3 DNA is TGTGCCTGGGGCGGGCTCGAGCAGTACTTC.